These 21 T cell receptor beta chains came from one sample sequenced in a study of T-cell memory formation after mild COVID-19. MiXCR was run by TCRdb on the 5' RACE reads, yielding one entry per CDR3 protein. The sample lists about 140,000 distinct CDR3 sequences, 14% to 15% occurring once. Sequencing was done on a sample of PBMCs or a T cell subset sorted from them (not recorded which). The receptor source for this set is an adult woman who had mild COVID-19 (a few samples of this study predate the infection). Cell type and time point are not known.

This clonotype turned up a few times. In nucleotides, the CDR3 is TGTGCCAGCAGCCGTGGTCCAGCGGGAGGCCAACGAGATGAGCAGTTCTTC. Encoded protein: CASSRGPAGGQRDEQFF. The gene calls are TRBV7-8 and TRBJ2-1; 9 bases are shared with TRBD2. This CDR3 region has 17 residues. The germline gives CDR1 SGHVS, CDR2 FQNEAQ. J lost 8 bases, V lost 5 bases, and 16 bases had no gene match.

V is TRBV6-6 and J is TRBJ1-2, with D perhaps TRBD1 (5 bases). The V end lost 2 bases, the J end lost 2 bases, and 9 bases lay between the germline ends. The germline V gene encodes CDR1 MNHNY and CDR2 SVGAGI (reference sequence). The CDR3 is 14 amino acids. This chain's CDR3 is CASSYRGPNYGYTF. In DNA form, the CDR3 reads TGTGCCAGCAGTTACAGGGGTCCGAACTATGGCTACACCTTC.

The rearrangement joins TRBV14 to TRBJ2-7; D unclear. The V gene lost 0 bases and the J gene lost 5 bases, with 11 bases spanning the gap. Germline lookup yields CDR1 SGHDN and CDR2 FVKESK. CDR3 length equals 14 residues. DNA of the CDR3: TGTGCCAGCAGCCAAGATGCCGGATTTAACGAGCAGTACTTC. Residues: CASSQDAGFNEQYF.

This clonotype was counted ten times or more. The gene calls are TRBV7-9 and TRBJ1-1; no definite D call. Germline CDR1 is SEHNR and CDR2 is FQNEAQ (reference sequence). This CDR3 has 12 amino acids. The V end was cut by 1 base, the J end by 6 bases, with 6 bases between. CDR3 loop: CASSLGTAEAFF. The CDR3 DNA reads TGTGCCAGCAGCTTAGGTACTGCTGAAGCTTTCTTT.

The gene calls are TRBV4-1 and TRBJ1-1; 7 positions match TRBD1. The CDR3 loop spans 17 amino acids. With V trimmed by 5 bases and J by 2 bases, 14 bases remained unmatched. Germline values: CDR1 MGHRA, CDR2 YSYEKL. The CDR3 DNA reads as TGCGCCAGCAGCGGGGCACAGGGGACCCAACTTAACACTGAAGCTTTCTTT. This gives the protein CASSGAQGTQLNTEAFF.

This clonotype showed up just once. The chain is built from TRBV23-1 and TRBJ2-7; tentatively, D is TRBD1 (5 bases). TRBV23-1 is an ORF for which the function is uncertain. The CDR3 totals 14 residues. V was shortened by 6 bases and J by 2 bases, with 14 bases between the two germline ends. For the CDR3, the DNA is TGCGCCAGCAGCCACTTCCGACAGACCTACGAGCAGTACTTC. Amino acid sequence: CASSHFRQTYEQYF.

As regards this clonotype: The germline gene is not matched at one end of the junction; a read error may be the cause. The chain uses TRBV9 and TRBJ2-1; weak D call: TRBD2 (6 bases). Germline CDR1 reads SGDLS; CDR2 reads YYNGEE. The CDR3 extends over 13 amino acids. The CDR3 spells CARSVGTWGEQFF. CDR3 bases: TGTGCCAGAAGCGTAGGGACTTGGGGAGAGCAGTTCTTC.

This clonotype has a handful of counts. The chain is built from TRBV24-1 and TRBJ2-3, with 7 bases that match TRBD1. The CDR3 totals 15 residues. In germline, CDR1 is KGHDR, CDR2 SFDVKD. J gave up 2 bases and V 9 bases, and 10 bases lay outside the gene matches. This CDR3 is CATSLGDSATDTQYF. The CDR3 bases are TGTGCCACCTCCCTGGGGGACAGCGCCACAGATACGCAGTATTTT.

The chain uses TRBV5-1 and TRBJ2-1; D is perhaps TRBD2 (7 bases). The germline gives CDR1 SGHRS, CDR2 YFSETQ. The V end lost 1 base, the J end lost 3 bases, and 14 bases lay between the germline ends. The CDR3 runs 16 residues. CDR3: CASSLLGGGNYNEQFF. Here the CDR3 DNA reads TGCGCCAGCAGCTTGTTAGGCGGGGGCAACTACAATGAGCAGTTCTTC.

J is TRBJ1-1 and V is TRBV2; no reliable D call. V dropped 5 bases and J dropped 1 base, with 11 bases sitting between them. From germline, CDR1 is SNHLY and CDR2 FYNNEI. This CDR3 spans 14 amino acids. CDR3: CASSRPQENTEAFF. CDR3 nucleotides: TGTGCCAGCAGTCGGCCCCAGGAGAACACTGAAGCTTTCTTT.

This clonotype was detected many times. The V gene is TRBV6-5, the J gene TRBJ1-6; 9 bases are a match to TRBD1. The junction had 6 bases not matched to a gene; V was cut back by 6 bases and J by 9 bases. In germline, CDR1 is MNHEY, CDR2 SVGAGI. The CDR3 is 14 amino acids. The CDR3 nucleotides are TGTGCCAGCAGCCCTGGACAGGGGAGTTCACCCCTCCACTTT. Translation gives CASSPGQGSSPLHF.

V is TRBV5-1 and J is TRBJ2-7; D uncertain. The V end lost 4 bases, the J end lost 0 bases, and 14 bases lay between the germline ends. The CDR3 contains 15 residues. Germline CDR1 and CDR2: SGHRS and YFSETQ. The DNA of the CDR3 is TGCGCCAGCAGCATAGAGGACGGACCCTCCTACGAGCAGTACTTC. Protein: CASSIEDGPSYEQYF.

The chain uses TRBV21-1 and TRBJ2-4. TRBV21-1 constitutes a pseudogene. This CDR3 spans 15 amino acids. CDR3 amino acids: CASSKRLIAKNIQYF. The DNA of the CDR3 is TGTGCCAGCAGCAAAAGATTAATAGCCAAAAACATTCAGTACTTC.

This chain connects TRBV20-1 to TRBJ2-3, with 8 positions matching TRBD2. Germline loops: CDR1 DFQATT, CDR2 SNEGSKA (reference sequence). The CDR3 covers 14 residues. The trim removed 4 bases at V and 5 bases at J, leaving 8 bases unmatched. Here the CDR3 reads CSAILAGGIDTQYF. CDR3 DNA: TGCAGTGCTATTCTCGCGGGAGGTATAGATACGCAGTATTTT.

In its sample, this clonotype was seen a few times. This rearrangement joins TRBV6-2 or TRBV6-3 to TRBJ2-1; D is uncertain. This CDR3 comprises 12 residues. V was trimmed by 0 bases and J by 10 bases, leaving 7 bases between them. Looked up from germline, CDR1 is MNHEY and CDR2 is SVGEGT. CDR3 amino acids: CASSYSPFEQFF. DNA of the CDR3: TGTGCCAGCAGTTACTCCCCATTCGAGCAGTTCTTC.

This clonotype turned up a few times. The rearrangement uses TRBV10-3 and TRBJ1-1; 9 bases line up with TRBD1. The CDR3 spans 15 residues. The germline V gene encodes CDR1 ENHRY and CDR2 SYGVKD. V shed 4 bases and J 12 bases; nucleotides not matched to a gene: 15. For the CDR3, the DNA is TGTGCCATCAGTGTTAACCGGGACAGGGAGTCTTCCACTTTCTTT. Amino acids: CAISVNRDRESSTFF.

In this sample, this clonotype turned up a few times. The genes are TRBV9 and TRBJ2-7; D call uncertain. CDR3 length: 13 amino acids. Between the trimmed V and J ends, which lost 0 bases and 2 bases, there was a span of 6 bases. The germline V gene encodes CDR1 SGDLS and CDR2 YYNGEE. The CDR3 reads CASSVDATYEQYF. Here the CDR3 DNA reads TGTGCCAGCAGCGTAGATGCGACCTACGAGCAGTACTTC.

The sample holds a few counts of this clonotype. The chain uses TRBV24-1 and TRBJ2-1; D is possibly TRBD1 or TRBD2 (6 bases each). The germline V gene has CDR1 KGHDR and CDR2 SFDVKD. CDR3 length equals 12 residues. V lost 4 bases and J lost 16, with 16 bases in between. CDR3 bases: TGTGCCACCAGTGACTCAAGAGGGGGGCAATTCTTC. Amino acids: CATSDSRGGQFF.

The V and J genes are TRBV29-1 and TRBJ2-1, with D perhaps TRBD1 or TRBD2 (5 bases each). The V gene lost 7 bases and the J gene lost 3 bases, with 13 bases spanning the gap. The CDR3 totals 13 residues. Germline loops: CDR1 SQVTM, CDR2 ANQGSEA. The CDR3, as DNA: TGCAGCGCGCCGGGACCGAGCTACAATGAGCAGTTCTTC. Translating gives CSAPGPSYNEQFF.

Only a few counts were recorded for this clonotype. The J gene is TRBJ1-1, the V gene TRBV30, with TRBD1 identical over 7 bases. The CDR3 consists of 16 residues. J lost 4 bases, V lost 3 bases, and 14 bases had no gene match. Germline-derived CDR1 and CDR2 are GTSNPN and SVGIG (reference sequence). CDR3 loop: CAWRGTQTGPVTEAFF. CDR3 DNA: TGTGCCTGGAGGGGGACACAGACAGGGCCGGTCACTGAAGCTTTCTTT.

The chain is built from TRBV6-5 and TRBJ2-7; D call uncertain. V was clipped by 0 bases and J by 3 bases, with 9 bases between them. CDR1 and CDR2 from the germline V gene are MNHEY and SVGAGI. This CDR3 region has 14 residues. CDR3 amino acids: CASSYSGSYYEQYF. CDR3 in DNA: TGTGCCAGCAGTTACTCGGGGTCCTACTACGAGCAGTACTTC.